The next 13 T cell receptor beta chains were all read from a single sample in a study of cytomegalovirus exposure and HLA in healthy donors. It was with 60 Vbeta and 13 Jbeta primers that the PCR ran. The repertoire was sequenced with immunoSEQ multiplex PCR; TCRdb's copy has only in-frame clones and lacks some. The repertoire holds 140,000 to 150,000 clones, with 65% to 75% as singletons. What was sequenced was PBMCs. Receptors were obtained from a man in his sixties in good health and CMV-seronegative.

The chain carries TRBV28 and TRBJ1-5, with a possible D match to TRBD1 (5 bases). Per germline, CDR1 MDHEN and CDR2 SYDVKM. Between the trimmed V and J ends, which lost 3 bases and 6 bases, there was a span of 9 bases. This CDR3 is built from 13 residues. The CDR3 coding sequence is TGTGCCAGCAGTTTCGGGGGGGGTCAGCCCCAGCATTTT. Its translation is CASSFGGGQPQHF.

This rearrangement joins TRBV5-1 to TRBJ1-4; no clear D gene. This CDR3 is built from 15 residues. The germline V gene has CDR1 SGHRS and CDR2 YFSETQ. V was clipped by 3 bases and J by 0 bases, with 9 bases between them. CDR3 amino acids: CASSSHSATNEKLFF. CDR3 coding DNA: TGCGCCAGCAGCTCCCACAGTGCAACTAATGAAAAACTGTTTTTT.

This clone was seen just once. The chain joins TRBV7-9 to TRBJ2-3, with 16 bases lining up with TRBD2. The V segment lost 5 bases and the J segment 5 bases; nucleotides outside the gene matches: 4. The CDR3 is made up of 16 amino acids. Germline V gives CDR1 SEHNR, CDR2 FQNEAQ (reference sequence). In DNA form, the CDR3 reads TGTGCCAGCAGCCCGGGACTAGCGGGAGGGATAGATACGCAGTATTTT. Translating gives CASSPGLAGGIDTQYF. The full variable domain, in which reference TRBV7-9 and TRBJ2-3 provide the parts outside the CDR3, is DTGVSQNPRHKITKRGQNVTFRCDPISEHNRLYWYRQTLGQGPEFLTYFQNEAQLEKSRLLSDRFSAERPKGSFSTLEIQRTEQGDSAMYLCASSPGLAGGIDTQYFGPGTRLTVL.

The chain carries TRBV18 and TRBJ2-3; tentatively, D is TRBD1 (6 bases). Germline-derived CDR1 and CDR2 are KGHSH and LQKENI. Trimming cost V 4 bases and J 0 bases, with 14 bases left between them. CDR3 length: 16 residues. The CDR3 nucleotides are TGTGCCAGCTCACTTGCCGGGACATTTAGCACAGATACGCAGTATTTT. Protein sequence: CASSLAGTFSTDTQYF.

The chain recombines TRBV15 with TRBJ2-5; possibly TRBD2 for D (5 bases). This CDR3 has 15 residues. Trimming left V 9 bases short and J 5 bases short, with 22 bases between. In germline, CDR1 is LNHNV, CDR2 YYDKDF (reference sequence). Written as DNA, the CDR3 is TGTGCCACTTGCTCGGCACTAGATGCCTGGGAGACCCAGTACTTC. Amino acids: CATCSALDAWETQYF.

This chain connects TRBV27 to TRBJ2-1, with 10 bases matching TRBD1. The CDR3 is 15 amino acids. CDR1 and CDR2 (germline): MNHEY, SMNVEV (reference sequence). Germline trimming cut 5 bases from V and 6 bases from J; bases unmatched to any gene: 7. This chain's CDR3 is CASSPSRTGGNEQFF. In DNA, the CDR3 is TGTGCCAGCAGTCCGTCCAGGACAGGGGGCAATGAGCAGTTCTTC.

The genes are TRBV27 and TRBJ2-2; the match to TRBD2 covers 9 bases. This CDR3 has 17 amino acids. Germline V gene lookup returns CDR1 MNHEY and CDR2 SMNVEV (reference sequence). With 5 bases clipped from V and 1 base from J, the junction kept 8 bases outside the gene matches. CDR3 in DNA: TGTGCCAGCAGTCCAAGGATACTAGCGGGGAACACCGGGGAGCTGTTTTTT. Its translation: CASSPRILAGNTGELFF.

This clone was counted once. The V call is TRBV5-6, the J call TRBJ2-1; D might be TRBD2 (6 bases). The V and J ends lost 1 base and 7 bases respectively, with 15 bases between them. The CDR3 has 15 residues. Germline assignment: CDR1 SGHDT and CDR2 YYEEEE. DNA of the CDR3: TGTGCCAGCAGCTTGTCTACGGGGGTGGGGAATGAGCAGTTCTTC. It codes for CASSLSTGVGNEQFF.

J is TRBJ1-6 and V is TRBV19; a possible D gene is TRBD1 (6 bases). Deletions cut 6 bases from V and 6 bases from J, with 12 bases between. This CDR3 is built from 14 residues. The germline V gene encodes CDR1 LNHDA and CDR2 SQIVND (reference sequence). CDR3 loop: CASRLVGANSPLHF. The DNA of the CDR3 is TGTGCCAGTAGATTGGTGGGGGCTAATTCACCCCTCCACTTT. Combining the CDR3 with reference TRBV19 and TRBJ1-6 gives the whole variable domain DGGITQSPKYLFRKEGQNVTLSCEQNLNHDAMYWYRQDPGQGLRLIYYSQIVNDFQKGDIAEGYSVSREKKESFPLTVTSAQKNPTAFYLCASRLVGANSPLHFGNGTRLTVT.

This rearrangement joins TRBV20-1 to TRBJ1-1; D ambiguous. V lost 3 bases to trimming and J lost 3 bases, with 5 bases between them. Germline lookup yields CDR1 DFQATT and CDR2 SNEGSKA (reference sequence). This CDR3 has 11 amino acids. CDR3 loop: CSARRDTEAFF. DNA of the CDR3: TGCAGTGCTAGGAGGGACACTGAAGCTTTCTTT.

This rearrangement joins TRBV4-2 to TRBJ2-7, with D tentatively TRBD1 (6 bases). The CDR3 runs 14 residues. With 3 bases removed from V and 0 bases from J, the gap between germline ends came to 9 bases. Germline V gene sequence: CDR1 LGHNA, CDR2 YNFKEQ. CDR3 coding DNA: TGTGCCAGCAGCCAGGGGGCTAGCTCCTACGAGCAGTACTTC. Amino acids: CASSQGASSYEQYF.

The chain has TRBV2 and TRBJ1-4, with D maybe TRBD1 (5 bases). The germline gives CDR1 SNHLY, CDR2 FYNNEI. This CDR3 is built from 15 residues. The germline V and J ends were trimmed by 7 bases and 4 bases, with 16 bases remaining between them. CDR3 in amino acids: CASNPATDLNEKLFF. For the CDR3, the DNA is TGTGCCAGCAACCCCGCGACAGATCTTAATGAAAAACTGTTTTTT.

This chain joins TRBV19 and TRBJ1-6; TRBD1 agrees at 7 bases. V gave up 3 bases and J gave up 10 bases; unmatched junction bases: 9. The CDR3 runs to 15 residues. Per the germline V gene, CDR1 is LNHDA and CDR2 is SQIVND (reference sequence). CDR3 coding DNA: TGTGCCAGTAGTATGAAGGGGGCGCGTATATCACCCCTCCACTTT. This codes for CASSMKGARISPLHF.